This T cell receptor beta chain was sequenced during a study of memory CD4+ T cells and cytomegalovirus serostatus. Whole-study context: Healthy Belgian adult donors included 9 or 10 CMV-positive and some 25 CMV-negative people. Study observations and caveats: CD4+ memory repertoires contained 67 of 164 reported CMV TCRbeta sequences.

Per germline, CDR1 SGHDT and CDR2 YYEEEE. Deletions cut 0 bases from V and 4 bases from J, with 13 bases between. This CDR3 is 16 amino acids long. Repertoires were generated with immunoSEQ multiplex PCR, while TCRdb's copy carries only in-frame clones and drops some. The sample lists fewer than 50,000 clones; 70% to 80% were seen once. Single viable CD3+CD4+CD8-CD45RO+ cells were sorted as the memory CD4+ T cells. Serostatus was set by detecting CMV pp150, pp28, p38, p52 IgG. Regarding this clone: Antigen: not known.

This receptor was obtained from an adult in good health and CMV-seropositive. The sequencing input was memory CD4+ T cells from blood. The chain has TRBV5-6 and TRBJ2-2, with no clear D. CDR3 sequence reads: CASSLARNWATGELFF. The CDR3 DNA sequence: TGTGCCAGCAGCTTGGCAAGGAATTGGGCCACCGGGGAGCTGTTTTTT.